This T cell receptor beta chain was sequenced for a study of blood T cell repertoires in COVID-19. In the study overall: Samples came from the United States, Italy and Spain, spanning acute and convalescent COVID-19. Sources were T cells, B-cell-depleted T cells, or PBMCs; the material itself was cDNA or gDNA.

As processed by the authors: From reference gene primer amplification, estimates of nucleated cell counts were derived. Profiled with immunoSEQ multiplex PCR; TCRdb holds only in-frame clones, not every one. V and J calls and clone size are given by that table; D and trimming were obtained from the DNA. The repertoire has roughly 68,000 clones, approximately 85% of them found once; the top ten carry approximately 31%. In germline, CDR1 is SNHLY, CDR2 FYNNEI. V dropped 4 bases and J dropped 3 bases, with 10 bases sitting between them. This CDR3 is built from 14 residues. This TCR was sampled from a man in his fifties or sixties with acute or convalescent COVID-19. Source material: peripheral blood. This rearrangement joins TRBV2 to TRBJ2-1; tentative D call: TRBD2 (5 bases). This chain's CDR3 is CASSGTGYYNEQFF. CDR3 DNA: TGTGCCAGCAGTGGAACGGGGTACTACAATGAGCAGTTCTTC. The variable domain in full, with the rest retrieved from reference TRBV2 and TRBJ2-1, is EPEVTQTPSHQVTQMGQEVILRCVPISNHLYFYWYRQILGQKVEFLVSFYNNEISEKSEIFDDQFSVERPDGSNFTLKIRSTKLEDSAMYFCASSGTGYYNEQFFGPGTRLTVL.